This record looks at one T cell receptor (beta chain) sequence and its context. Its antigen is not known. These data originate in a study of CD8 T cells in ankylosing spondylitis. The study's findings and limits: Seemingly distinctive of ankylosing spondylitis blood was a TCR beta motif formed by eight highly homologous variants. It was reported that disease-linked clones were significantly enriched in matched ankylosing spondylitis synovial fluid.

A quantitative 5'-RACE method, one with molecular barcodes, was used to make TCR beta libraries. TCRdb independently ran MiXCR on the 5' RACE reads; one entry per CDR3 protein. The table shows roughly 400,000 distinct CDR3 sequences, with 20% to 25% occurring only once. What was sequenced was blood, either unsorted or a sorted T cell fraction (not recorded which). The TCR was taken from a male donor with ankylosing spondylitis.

CDR3 amino acids: CASSPLPGGPYEQYF. The CDR3, as DNA: TGTGCCAGCAGCCCTCTCCCAGGAGGTCCCTACGAGCAGTACTTC. The V gene is TRBV3-1, the J gene TRBJ2-7, with D perhaps matching TRBD2 (5 bases). V lost 4 bases and J lost 2, with 15 bases in between. The CDR3 extends over 15 amino acids. Germline V gives CDR1 LGHDT, CDR2 YNNKEL (reference sequence).